The next 31 T cell receptor beta chains were all read from a single sample in a study of T-cell reconstitution after alpha-beta-depleted transplantation in children. It was with unique molecular identifiers that the TCRbeta library was prepared. TCRdb independently ran MiXCR on the PCR reads; one entry per CDR3 protein. The sample yields about 400,000 distinct CDR3 sequences, around 20% seen once. Sequenced here: PBMCs from the stem cell graft donor, sampled from the stem cell graft. These receptor sequences come from a human donor who donated a stem cell graft to a child with acute myeloid leukemia.

There are many counts of this clonotype. The chain links TRBV10-3 to TRBJ1-3, with D possibly being TRBD1 (6 bases). V lost 10 bases and J lost 0, with 16 bases in between. CDR3 size: 15 residues. Germline values: CDR1 ENHRY, CDR2 SYGVKD. CDR3 nucleotides: TGTGCCACCCGAAGACAGGAGATCTCTGGAAACACCATATATTTT. Its translation: CATRRQEISGNTIYF.

This chain connects TRBV29-1 to TRBJ2-2; D uncertain. In germline, CDR1 is SQVTM, CDR2 ANQGSEA. The CDR3 runs 12 residues. Trimming left V 3 bases short and J 3 bases short, with 5 bases between. CDR3 nucleotides: TGCAGCGTTGACCGGGACACCGGGGAGCTGTTTTTT. Protein product: CSVDRDTGELFF.

This chain links TRBV12-3 or TRBV12-4 with TRBJ2-5; 7 nucleotides agree with TRBD1. The CDR3 consists of 14 residues. Unmatched junction bases numbered 8, after V lost 5 bases and J lost 5 bases. DNA for the CDR3: TGTGCCAGCAGTAAAGACAGGGTGGGGGAGACCCAGTACTTC. It codes for CASSKDRVGETQYF.

This clonotype appeared a few times. This chain uses TRBV28 with TRBJ2-7; no clear D gene. Germline-derived CDR1 and CDR2 are MDHEN and SYDVKM. CDR3 length: 12 amino acids. The V and J ends lost 1 base and 9 bases respectively, with 10 bases between them. The CDR3 sequence: CASSLSTLSQYF. In DNA form, the CDR3 reads TGTGCCAGCAGTTTATCCACCCTGTCGCAGTACTTC.

This clonotype was picked up a small number of times. V is TRBV2 and J is TRBJ2-7, with D uncertain. Trimming pared 1 base from V and 2 bases from J, leaving 12 bases between. Per germline, CDR1 SNHLY and CDR2 FYNNEI. The length of the CDR3 is 15 residues. CDR3 sequence reads: CASSEEELTPYEQYF. The CDR3 DNA sequence: TGTGCCAGCAGTGAAGAAGAACTCACTCCCTACGAGCAGTACTTC.

This clonotype was counted ten times or more. The gene calls are TRBV5-1 and TRBJ2-7; TRBD2 agrees at 13 bases. CDR1 is SGHRS, CDR2 YFSETQ, per germline. After removal of 4 bases from V and 6 bases from J, the junction contained 7 bases not matched to a gene. The CDR3 extends over 15 amino acids. The CDR3 reads CASSRRTSGRVEQYF. The CDR3 DNA is TGCGCCAGCAGCCGGAGGACTAGCGGGAGAGTCGAGCAGTACTTC.

This clonotype was recorded a few times. V and J are TRBV3-1 and TRBJ1-5; no clear D. Germline V gene lookup returns CDR1 LGHDT and CDR2 YNNKEL (reference sequence). V was cut by 1 base and J by 6 bases, with 10 bases left in between. The CDR3 loop spans 14 amino acids. CDR3 residues: CASSQALNLQPQHF. CDR3 bases: TGTGCCAGCAGCCAAGCCCTTAATCTTCAGCCCCAGCATTTT. Full variable domain (outside the CDR3, taken from reference TRBV3-1 and TRBJ1-5): DTAVSQTPKYLVTQMGNDKSIKCEQNLGHDTMYWYKQDSKKFLKIMFSYNNKELIINETVPNRFSPKSPDKAHLNLHINSLELGDSAVYFCASSQALNLQPQHFGDGTRLSIL.

The chain carries TRBV20-1 and TRBJ2-5, with D possibly matching TRBD2 (7 bases). Germline CDR1 and CDR2: DFQATT and SNEGSKA (reference sequence). The CDR3 loop spans 14 amino acids. Trimming shortened V by 6 bases and J by 4 bases, and 18 bases separated the two germline ends. Written as DNA, the CDR3 is TGCAGTGCCCGCCAAGGGGGGGTCCGAGAGACCCAGTACTTC. Protein sequence: CSARQGGVRETQYF.

The rearrangement links TRBV7-9 to TRBJ2-3; D might be TRBD2 (5 bases). V was trimmed by 6 bases and J by 5 bases, leaving 15 bases between them. Germline loops: CDR1 SEHNR, CDR2 FQNEAQ (reference sequence). The CDR3 has 14 residues. The CDR3 nucleotides are TGTGCCAGCAGTCCCGACTGGGCGGGAGATACGCAGTATTTT. Its protein product is CASSPDWAGDTQYF.

The chain links TRBV6-6 to TRBJ2-1; D not resolved. The CDR3 has 12 amino acids. Germline-derived CDR1 and CDR2 are MNHNY and SVGAGI (reference sequence). V was pared by 6 bases and J by 5 bases, with 8 bases between. The CDR3 loop is CASRSRNNEQFF. The CDR3 coding sequence is TGTGCCAGCAGGAGTCGGAACAATGAGCAGTTCTTC.

The gene calls are TRBV28 and TRBJ2-1, with D perhaps TRBD2 (6 bases). The V gene's germline CDR1 is MDHEN and CDR2 SYDVKM. V lost 2 bases, J lost 8 bases, and 16 bases lay in between. The CDR3 is 15 amino acids. The CDR3 protein is CASSLPTSHVDEQFF. In DNA form, the CDR3 reads TGTGCCAGCAGTTTACCGACTAGTCATGTCGATGAGCAGTTCTTC.

In this sample, this clonotype turned up many times. V usage is TRBV7-9 and J usage is TRBJ2-7, with D hard to call. Trimming removed 4 bases from V and 2 bases from J, with 6 bases in between. Germline-derived CDR1 and CDR2 are SEHNR and FQNEAQ (reference sequence). The CDR3 contains 12 residues. This CDR3 reads CASSSIPYEQYF. The CDR3 nucleotides are TGTGCCAGCAGCTCCATCCCCTACGAGCAGTACTTC. Complete variable domain (other parts from reference TRBV7-9 and TRBJ2-7): DTGVSQNPRHKITKRGQNVTFRCDPISEHNRLYWYRQTLGQGPEFLTYFQNEAQLEKSRLLSDRFSAERPKGSFSTLEIQRTEQGDSAMYLCASSSIPYEQYFGPGTRLTVT.

The sample holds one count of this clonotype. The chain links TRBV12-3 or TRBV12-4 to TRBJ2-7; D not resolved. The CDR3 is 12 amino acids. The V and J ends lost 6 bases and 6 bases respectively, with 12 bases between them. The CDR3 DNA is TGTGCCAGCAGGCCACCAGAAGGCGAGCAGTACTTC. It yields the protein CASRPPEGEQYF.

In this sample, this clonotype turned up a few times. The CDR3 nucleotides read TGTGCCAGCAGTTACTCCCAGAGCCGGGTGGCCGGGGAGCTGTTTTTT. Its translation is CASSYSQSRVAGELFF. V is TRBV6-2 or TRBV6-3 and J is TRBJ2-2; D unclear. Germline assignment: CDR1 MNHEY and CDR2 SVGEGT. This CDR3 spans 16 amino acids. Trimming left V 0 bases short and J 6 bases short, with 14 bases between.

A remark on this clonotype: A much larger clonotype is one base distant, so this may be a read error. This chain links TRBV20-1 with TRBJ2-3, with D possibly TRBD2 on 5 matching bases. The length of the CDR3 is 15 residues. Germline V gene data show CDR1 as DFQATT and CDR2 as SNEGSKA (reference sequence). Written as DNA, the CDR3 is TGCAGTGCTAGCAGTCCGATCGGGAAGTCAGATATGCAGTATTTT. It translates to CSASSPIGKSDMQYF.

This clonotype was seen more than once but under ten times. The V and J genes are TRBV4-3 and TRBJ2-1; 10 nucleotides match TRBD2. The CDR3 is 16 residues long. V shed 0 bases, J shed 4 bases, and the junction held 3 bases outside the gene matches. From germline, CDR1 is LGHNA and CDR2 YSLEER. The CDR3 spells CASSQEGTSAYNEQFF. CDR3 in DNA: TGCGCCAGCAGCCAAGAGGGGACTAGCGCGTACAATGAGCAGTTCTTC.

This clonotype was seen ten or more times. The rearrangement links TRBV29-1 to TRBJ2-7; D is perhaps TRBD1 or TRBD2 (5 bases each). Germline assignment: CDR1 SQVTM and CDR2 ANQGSEA. The ends were cut back, 0 bases at V and 3 bases at J, with 9 bases in the middle. The CDR3 is 13 amino acids. The CDR3 spells CSVEEGDHYEQYF. In DNA, the CDR3 is TGCAGCGTTGAAGAAGGGGACCACTACGAGCAGTACTTC.

The gene calls are TRBV6-5 and TRBJ2-5; 7 positions match TRBD2. CDR1 is MNHEY and CDR2 is SVGAGI in the germline V gene. CDR3 size: 14 residues. Germline trimming cut 2 bases from V and 6 bases from J; bases unmatched to any gene: 6. The CDR3 DNA follows: TGTGCCAGCAGTTACGCGGGAGTATACCAGACCCAGTACTTC. Its translation: CASSYAGVYQTQYF.

This clonotype was observed once. V usage is TRBV5-1 and J usage is TRBJ2-2, with a possible D match to TRBD1 (6 bases). CDR1 and CDR2 (germline): SGHRS, YFSETQ. With 0 bases removed from V and 3 bases from J, the gap between germline ends came to 6 bases. The CDR3 contains 14 residues. The CDR3 DNA reads TGCGCCAGCAGCTTGGGGACAGACACCGGGGAGCTGTTTTTT. Translating it yields CASSLGTDTGELFF.

The rearrangement uses TRBV28 and TRBJ1-2; D call uncertain. Trimming cost V 2 bases and J 0 bases, with 7 bases left between them. The CDR3 covers 14 residues. Germline V gene data show CDR1 as MDHEN and CDR2 as SYDVKM. The CDR3 DNA follows: TGTGCCAGCAGTTTACCCTCAGCTAACTATGGCTACACCTTC. Translation gives CASSLPSANYGYTF.

This clonotype has more than one count but fewer than ten. V and J are TRBV7-9 and TRBJ2-7; 8 bases line up with TRBD1. CDR1 is SEHNR, CDR2 FQNEAQ, per germline (reference sequence). CDR3 length: 12 residues. J lost 6 bases, V lost 5 bases, and 3 bases had no gene match. In DNA form, the CDR3 reads TGTGCCAGCAGCGAGACAGGGGTCGAGCAGTACTTC. Protein product: CASSETGVEQYF.

This clonotype was recorded a few times. The chain carries TRBV29-1 and TRBJ2-1; 9 positions match TRBD1. Germline V gene data show CDR1 as SQVTM and CDR2 as ANQGSEA. The CDR3 is 13 residues long. Germline trimming cut 7 bases from V and 3 bases from J; bases unmatched to any gene: 4. This CDR3 reads CSGGTGNYNEQFF. In nucleotides, the CDR3 is TGCAGCGGTGGGACAGGGAACTACAATGAGCAGTTCTTC.

In this sample, this clonotype turned up a few times. The gene calls are TRBV10-3 and TRBJ2-1; 10 bases match TRBD1. The V gene end was trimmed by 0 bases and the J gene end by 4 bases; junction bases not matched to a gene: 3. CDR3 length equals 16 residues. CDR1 and CDR2 from the germline V gene are ENHRY and SYGVKD. The CDR3 is CAISESTGQGYNEQFF. As DNA, the CDR3 is TGTGCCATCAGTGAGTCGACGGGACAGGGGTACAATGAGCAGTTCTTC.

This clonotype appeared a few times. The V and J genes are TRBV28 and TRBJ1-4; D is unresolved. Deletions cut 5 bases from V and 3 bases from J, with 10 bases between. The CDR3 sequence is 14 residues long. The germline V gene encodes CDR1 MDHEN and CDR2 SYDVKM. DNA for the CDR3: TGTGCCAGCAGTCCCGACGGGTCTAATGAAAAACTGTTTTTT. Encoded protein: CASSPDGSNEKLFF. The full variable domain, completed using reference TRBV28 and TRBJ1-4, is DVKVTQSSRYLVKRTGEKVFLECVQDMDHENMFWYRQDPGLGLRLIYFSYDVKMKEKGDIPEGYSVSREKKERFSLILESASTNQTSMYLCASSPDGSNEKLFFGSGTQLSVL.

As to this clonotype: The CDR3 carries no conserved terminal phenylalanine or tryptophan, so it likely arises from a read error. V gene TRBV5-1 combines with J gene TRBJ2-5; D perhaps matches TRBD1 (5 bases). The germline V and J ends were trimmed by 4 bases and 1 base, with 8 bases remaining between them. Per the germline V gene, CDR1 is SGHRS and CDR2 is YFSETQ. The CDR3 consists of 13 residues. CDR3 sequence: CASSVDIQETQYS. CDR3 DNA: TGCGCCAGCAGCGTGGACATCCAAGAGACCCAGTACTCC.

The chain is built from TRBV5-6 and TRBJ2-1; tentatively, D is TRBD1 (5 bases). The germline CDR1 and CDR2 sequences are SGHDT and YYEEEE. CDR3 length equals 16 residues. The germline V and J ends were trimmed by 2 bases and 2 bases, with 14 bases remaining between them. CDR3: CASSFQARATYNEQFF. CDR3 nucleotides: TGTGCCAGCAGCTTTCAGGCCAGGGCCACCTACAATGAGCAGTTCTTC.

This chain joins TRBV6-2 or TRBV6-3 and TRBJ2-1; 9 bases agree with TRBD2. Looked up from germline, CDR1 is MNHEY and CDR2 is SVGEGT. J gave up 3 bases and V 10 bases, and 7 bases lay outside the gene matches. The length of the CDR3 is 14 residues. CDR3 DNA sequence: TGTGCCACCCGTGGTAGCGGGAGCTACAATGAGCAGTTCTTC. It translates to CATRGSGSYNEQFF.

The sample holds a few counts of this clonotype. The J gene is TRBJ2-3, the V gene TRBV20-1; D ambiguous. The germline CDR1 and CDR2 sequences are DFQATT and SNEGSKA (reference sequence). The CDR3 runs 12 residues. Between the trimmed V and J ends, which lost 4 bases and 5 bases, there was a span of 10 bases. DNA for the CDR3: TGCAGTGCTAAAGACGGGCGAGATACGCAGTATTTT. Translated: CSAKDGRDTQYF.

The genes are TRBV29-1 and TRBJ2-7; 8 bases are a match to TRBD2. Losses at the gene ends were 5 bases for V and 4 bases for J; bases not matched to a gene: 10. Germline V lookup: CDR1 SQVTM, CDR2 ANQGSEA. The CDR3 length is 14 residues. CDR3 in amino acids: CSVISSGSRYEQYF. The CDR3 region has the DNA TGCAGCGTTATATCAAGCGGGAGTAGGTACGAGCAGTACTTC.

This clonotype was detected many times. The chain's CDR3 is CSARVAGSNTEAFF. The CDR3 bases are TGCAGTGCTAGAGTTGCAGGATCGAACACTGAAGCTTTCTTT. The chain combines TRBV20-1 with TRBJ1-1; D is uncertain. The CDR3 covers 14 residues. Germline loops: CDR1 DFQATT, CDR2 SNEGSKA (reference sequence). Trimming took 1 base from V and 1 from J, leaving 10 bases between them.

This clonotype was seen only a few times. The chain links TRBV6-5 to TRBJ1-1; a weak D match, TRBD1 (6 bases). The CDR3 length is 15 residues. The V and J ends lost 0 bases and 3 bases respectively, with 11 bases between them. The V gene's germline CDR1 is MNHEY and CDR2 SVGAGI. CDR3 loop: CASSYSNPGDTEAFF. CDR3 sequence (DNA): TGTGCCAGCAGTTACTCGAACCCAGGGGACACTGAAGCTTTCTTT.